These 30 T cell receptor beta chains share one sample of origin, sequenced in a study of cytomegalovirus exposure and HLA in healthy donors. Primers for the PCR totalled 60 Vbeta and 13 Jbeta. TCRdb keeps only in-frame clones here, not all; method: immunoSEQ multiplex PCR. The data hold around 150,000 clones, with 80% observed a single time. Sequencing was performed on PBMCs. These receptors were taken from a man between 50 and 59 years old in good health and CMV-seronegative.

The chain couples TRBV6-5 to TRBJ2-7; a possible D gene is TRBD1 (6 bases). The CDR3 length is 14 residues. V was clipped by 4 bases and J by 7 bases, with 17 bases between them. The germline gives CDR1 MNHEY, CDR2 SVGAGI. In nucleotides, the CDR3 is TGTGCCAGCAGTTCTAGACAGGCCCGAGGGGAGCAGTACTTC. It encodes CASSSRQARGEQYF.

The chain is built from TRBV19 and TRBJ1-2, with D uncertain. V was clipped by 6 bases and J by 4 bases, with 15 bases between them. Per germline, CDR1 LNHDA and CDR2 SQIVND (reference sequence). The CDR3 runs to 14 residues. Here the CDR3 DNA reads TGTGCCAGTAGCGAACGGGGAGAGGGCTATGGCTACACCTTC. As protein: CASSERGEGYGYTF.

The CDR3 nucleotides read TGTGCCAGCAGTTTAGACAGGGGGCTCCCCCGTGGCTACACCTTC. As protein: CASSLDRGLPRGYTF. The chain has TRBV6-6 and TRBJ1-2; 10 bases line up with TRBD1. J gave up 7 bases and V 4 bases, and 9 bases lay outside the gene matches. This CDR3 spans 15 amino acids. The germline CDR1 and CDR2 sequences are MNHNY and SVGAGI (reference sequence).

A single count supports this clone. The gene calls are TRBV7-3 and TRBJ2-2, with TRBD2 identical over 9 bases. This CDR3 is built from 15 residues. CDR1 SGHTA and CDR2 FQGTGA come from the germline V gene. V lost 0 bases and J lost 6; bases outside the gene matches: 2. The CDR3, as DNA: TGTGCCAGCAGCTTAACTGCGGGAGGGGCCGGGGAGCTGTTTTTT. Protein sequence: CASSLTAGGAGELFF.

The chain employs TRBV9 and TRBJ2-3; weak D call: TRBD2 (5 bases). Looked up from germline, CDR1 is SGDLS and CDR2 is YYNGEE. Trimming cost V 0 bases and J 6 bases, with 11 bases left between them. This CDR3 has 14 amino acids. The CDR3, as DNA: TGTGCCAGCAGCGTAGGTAGAGGGCCCGATACGCAGTATTTT. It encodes CASSVGRGPDTQYF.

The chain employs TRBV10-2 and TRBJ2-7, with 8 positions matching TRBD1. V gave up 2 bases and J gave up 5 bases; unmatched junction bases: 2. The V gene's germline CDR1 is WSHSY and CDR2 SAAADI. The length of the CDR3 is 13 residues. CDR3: CASSEDRGDEQYF. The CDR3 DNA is TGCGCCAGCAGTGAGGACAGGGGCGACGAGCAGTACTTC.

The chain's CDR3 is CASSPGTGYGNTIYF. The CDR3 DNA reads TGTGCCAGCAGTCCGGGGACAGGGTATGGAAACACCATATATTTT. This chain uses TRBV28 with TRBJ1-3, with TRBD1 matching 9 bases. The CDR3 extends over 15 amino acids. Germline-derived CDR1 and CDR2 are MDHEN and SYDVKM. Trimming took 5 bases from V and 3 from J; bases not matched to a gene: 5.

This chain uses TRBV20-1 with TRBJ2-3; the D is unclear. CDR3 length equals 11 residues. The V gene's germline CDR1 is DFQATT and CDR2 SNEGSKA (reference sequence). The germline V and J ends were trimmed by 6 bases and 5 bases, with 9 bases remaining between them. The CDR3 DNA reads TGCAGTGCCCGGAGCCGAGATACGCAGTATTTT. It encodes CSARSRDTQYF.

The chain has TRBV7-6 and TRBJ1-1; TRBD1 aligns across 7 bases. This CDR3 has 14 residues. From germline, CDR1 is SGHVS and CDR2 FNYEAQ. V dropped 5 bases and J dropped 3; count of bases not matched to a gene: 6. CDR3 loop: CASSAGQSYTEAFF. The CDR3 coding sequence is TGTGCCAGCAGCGCGGGACAGTCGTACACTGAAGCTTTCTTT.

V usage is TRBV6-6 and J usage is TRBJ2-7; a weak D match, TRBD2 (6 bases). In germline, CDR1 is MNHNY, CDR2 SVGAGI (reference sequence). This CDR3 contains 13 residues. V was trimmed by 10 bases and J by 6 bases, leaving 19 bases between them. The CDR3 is CATRDPGVGEQYF. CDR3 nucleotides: TGTGCCACCCGGGACCCGGGGGTCGGCGAGCAGTACTTC.

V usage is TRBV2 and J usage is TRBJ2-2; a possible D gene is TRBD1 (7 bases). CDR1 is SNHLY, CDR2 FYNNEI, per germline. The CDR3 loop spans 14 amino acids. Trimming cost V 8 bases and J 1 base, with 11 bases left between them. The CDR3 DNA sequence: TGTGCCAGCGGGGGGACAGTGAACACCGGGGAGCTGTTTTTT. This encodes CASGGTVNTGELFF.

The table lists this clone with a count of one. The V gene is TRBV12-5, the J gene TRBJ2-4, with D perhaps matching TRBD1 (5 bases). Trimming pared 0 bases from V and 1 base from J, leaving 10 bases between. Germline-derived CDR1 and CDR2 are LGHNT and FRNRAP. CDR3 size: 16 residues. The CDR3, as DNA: TGTGCTAGTGGTTTGGTAGCACCAGGGGCCAAAAACATTCAGTACTTC. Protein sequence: CASGLVAPGAKNIQYF.

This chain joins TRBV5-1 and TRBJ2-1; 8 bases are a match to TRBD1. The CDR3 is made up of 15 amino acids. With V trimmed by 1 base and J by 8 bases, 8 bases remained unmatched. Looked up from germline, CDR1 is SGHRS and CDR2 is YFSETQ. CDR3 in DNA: TGCGCCAGCAGCTTGAGGCAGGGGGCTGGCGATGAGCAGTTCTTC. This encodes CASSLRQGAGDEQFF. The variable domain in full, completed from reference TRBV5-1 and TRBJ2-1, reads KAGVTQTPRYLIKTRGQQVTLSCSPISGHRSVSWYQQTPGQGLQFLFEYFSETQRNKGNFPGRFSGRQFSNSRSEMNVSTLELGDSALYLCASSLRQGAGDEQFFGPGTRLTVL.

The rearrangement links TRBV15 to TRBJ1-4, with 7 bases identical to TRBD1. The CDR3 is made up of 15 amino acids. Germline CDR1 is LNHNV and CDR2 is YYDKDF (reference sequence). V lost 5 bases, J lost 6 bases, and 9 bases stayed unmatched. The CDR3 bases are TGTGCCACCAGCGGCTCAGGGGGACGGCATGAAAAACTGTTTTTT. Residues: CATSGSGGRHEKLFF.

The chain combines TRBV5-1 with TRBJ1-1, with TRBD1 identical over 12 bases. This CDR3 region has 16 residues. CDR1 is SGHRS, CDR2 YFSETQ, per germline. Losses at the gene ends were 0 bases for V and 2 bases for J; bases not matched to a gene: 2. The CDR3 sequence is CASSLDGTGGNTEAFF. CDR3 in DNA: TGCGCCAGCAGCTTGGACGGGACAGGGGGCAACACTGAAGCTTTCTTT.

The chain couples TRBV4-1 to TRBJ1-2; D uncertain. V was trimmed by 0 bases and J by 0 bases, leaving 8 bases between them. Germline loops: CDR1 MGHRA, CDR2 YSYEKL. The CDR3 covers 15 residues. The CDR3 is CASSQEQLANYGYTF. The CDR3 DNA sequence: TGCGCCAGCAGCCAAGAGCAACTAGCTAACTATGGCTACACCTTC.

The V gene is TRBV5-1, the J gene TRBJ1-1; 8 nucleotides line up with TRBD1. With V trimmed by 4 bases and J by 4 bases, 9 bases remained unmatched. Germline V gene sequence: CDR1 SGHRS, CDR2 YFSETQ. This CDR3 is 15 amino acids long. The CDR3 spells CASSPEQGASTEAFF. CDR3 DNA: TGCGCCAGCAGCCCCGAGCAGGGGGCCAGCACTGAAGCTTTCTTT. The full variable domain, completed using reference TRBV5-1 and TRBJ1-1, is KAGVTQTPRYLIKTRGQQVTLSCSPISGHRSVSWYQQTPGQGLQFLFEYFSETQRNKGNFPGRFSGRQFSNSRSEMNVSTLELGDSALYLCASSPEQGASTEAFFGQGTRLTVV.

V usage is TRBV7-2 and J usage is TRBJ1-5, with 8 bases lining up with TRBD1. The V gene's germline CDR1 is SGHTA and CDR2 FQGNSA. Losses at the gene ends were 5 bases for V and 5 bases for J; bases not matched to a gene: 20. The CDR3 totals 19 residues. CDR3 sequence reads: CASSPSGGTGVLSHQPQHF. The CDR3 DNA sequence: TGTGCCAGCAGCCCGTCAGGGGGGACAGGCGTTTTGAGCCATCAGCCCCAGCATTTT.

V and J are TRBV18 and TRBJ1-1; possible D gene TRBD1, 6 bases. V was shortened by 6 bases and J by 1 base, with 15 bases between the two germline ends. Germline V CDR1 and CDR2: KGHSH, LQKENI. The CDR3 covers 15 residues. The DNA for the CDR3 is TGTGCCAGCTCGCCGGCCGGGACAAAGAACACTGAAGCTTTCTTT. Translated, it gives CASSPAGTKNTEAFF.

Here the CDR3 DNA reads TGTGCCAGCAGATCCGGTCCTGGGGCCAACGTCCTGACTTTC. This codes for CASRSGPGANVLTF. The rearrangement joins TRBV11-2 to TRBJ2-6; D is uncertain. Trimming removed 6 bases at V and 2 bases at J, with 8 bases between. This CDR3 is built from 14 residues. The V gene's germline CDR1 is SGHAT and CDR2 FQNNGV.

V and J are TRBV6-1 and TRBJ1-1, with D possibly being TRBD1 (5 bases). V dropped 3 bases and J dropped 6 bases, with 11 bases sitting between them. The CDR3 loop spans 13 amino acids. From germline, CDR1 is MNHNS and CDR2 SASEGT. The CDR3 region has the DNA TGTGCCAGCAGTGAGAGGGGAGGCCCTGAAGCTTTCTTT. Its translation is CASSERGGPEAFF.

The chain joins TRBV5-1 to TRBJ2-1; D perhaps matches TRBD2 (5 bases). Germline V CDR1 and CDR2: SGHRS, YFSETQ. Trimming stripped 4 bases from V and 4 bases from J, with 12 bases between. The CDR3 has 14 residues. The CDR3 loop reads CASSLSGFYNEQFF. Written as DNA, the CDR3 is TGCGCCAGCAGCCTGTCGGGATTTTACAATGAGCAGTTCTTC.

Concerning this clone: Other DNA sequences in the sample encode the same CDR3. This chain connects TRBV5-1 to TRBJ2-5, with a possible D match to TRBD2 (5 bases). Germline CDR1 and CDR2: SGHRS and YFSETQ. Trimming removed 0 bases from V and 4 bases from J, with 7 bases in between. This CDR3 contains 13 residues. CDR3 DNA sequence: TGCGCCAGCAGCTTGGGTGGGAGAGAGACCCAGTACTTC. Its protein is CASSLGGRETQYF.

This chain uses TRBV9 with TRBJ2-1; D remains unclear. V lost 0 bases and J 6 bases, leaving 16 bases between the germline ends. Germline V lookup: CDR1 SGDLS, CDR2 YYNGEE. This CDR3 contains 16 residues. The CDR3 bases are TGTGCCAGCAGCGTAGGGTCGCCTAATTTCCGCAATGAGCAGTTCTTC. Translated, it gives CASSVGSPNFRNEQFF.

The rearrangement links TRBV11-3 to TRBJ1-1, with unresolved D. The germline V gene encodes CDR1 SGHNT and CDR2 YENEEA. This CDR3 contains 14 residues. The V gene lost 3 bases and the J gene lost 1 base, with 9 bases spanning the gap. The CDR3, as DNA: TGTGCCAGCAGCTTTTCCGGGGAGAACACTGAAGCTTTCTTT. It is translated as CASSFSGENTEAFF.

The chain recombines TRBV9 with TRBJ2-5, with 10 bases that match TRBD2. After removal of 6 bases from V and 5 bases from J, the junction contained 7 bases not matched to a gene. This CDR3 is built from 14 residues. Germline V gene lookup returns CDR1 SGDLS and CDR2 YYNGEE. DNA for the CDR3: TGTGCCAGCACCCTAGCGGGAGATGAGGAGACCCAGTACTTC. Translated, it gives CASTLAGDEETQYF.

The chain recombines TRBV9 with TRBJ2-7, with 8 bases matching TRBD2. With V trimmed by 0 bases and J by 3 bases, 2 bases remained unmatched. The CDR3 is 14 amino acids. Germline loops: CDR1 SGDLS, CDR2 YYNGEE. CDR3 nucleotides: TGTGCCAGCAGCGTAGCGAGCGGGAGCTACGAGCAGTACTTC. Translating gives CASSVASGSYEQYF. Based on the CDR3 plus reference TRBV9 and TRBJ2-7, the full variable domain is DSGVTQTPKHLITATGQRVTLRCSPRSGDLSVYWYQQSLDQGLQFLIQYYNGEERAKGNILERFSAQQFPDLHSELNLSSLELGDSALYFCASSVASGSYEQYFGPGTRLTVT.

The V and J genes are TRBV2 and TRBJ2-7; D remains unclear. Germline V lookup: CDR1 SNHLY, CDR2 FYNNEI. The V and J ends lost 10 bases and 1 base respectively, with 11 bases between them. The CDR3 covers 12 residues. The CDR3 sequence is CATAILSYEQYF. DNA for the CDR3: TGTGCCACCGCAATACTGTCCTACGAGCAGTACTTC.

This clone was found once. The CDR3 DNA sequence: TGTGCCAGCAGCTTTAGGAGGACCGCAACTAATGAAAAACTGTTTTTT. This encodes CASSFRRTATNEKLFF. This sequence joins TRBV5-6 and TRBJ1-4; no reliable D call. The length of the CDR3 is 16 residues. Germline V lookup: CDR1 SGHDT, CDR2 YYEEEE. Trimming pared 2 bases from V and 0 bases from J, leaving 11 bases between.

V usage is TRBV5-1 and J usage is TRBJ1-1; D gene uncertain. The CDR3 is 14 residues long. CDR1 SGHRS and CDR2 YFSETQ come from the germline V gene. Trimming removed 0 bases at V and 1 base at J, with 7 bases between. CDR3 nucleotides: TGCGCCAGCAGCTTGGAAGAGGAGAACACTGAAGCTTTCTTT. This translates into CASSLEEENTEAFF.